This TCR beta chain is drawn from a study of blood T cell repertoires in COVID-19. Assay: immunoSEQ multiplex PCR; the TCRdb copy retains only in-frame clones and omits some. The sample has 220,000 or so clones, roughly nine tenths seen once; the top ten hold roughly 6.5%. Germline V gene data show CDR1 as SGHRS and CDR2 as YFSETQ. V gave up 2 bases and J gave up 3 bases, with 12 bases separating them. The CDR3 runs 14 residues. This chain joins TRBV5-1 and TRBJ2-7; a weak D match, TRBD2 (6 bases). The TCR originated in a man aged 55 to 69 who had recovered from COVID-19. Sequencing was performed on peripheral blood. This CDR3 reads CASSFAGLSYEQYF. DNA of the CDR3: TGCGCCAGCAGCTTTGCGGGACTGAGCTACGAGCAGTACTTC.